This entry is about one T cell receptor (beta chain). What it recognizes is unknown. This sample is drawn from a study of vaccination and CD4 T cells after COVID-19. Whole-study results and caveats: Spike mono-reactive status applied to 304 of 307 vaccine-specific clones in convalescent patients.

Treatment given: approximately 10-day PBMC culture with coronavirus spike peptide pools or control peptides (ViraFEST assay). With peptide pools, ViraFEST first expanded antigen-specific T cells and afterwards sequenced their TCRs. Fresh medium (containing IL-2) replaced half the medium on days 3 and 7. The Oncomine TCR Beta short-read assay was applied to DNA of cultured CD4+ T cells. From the PCR reads, TCRdb called clonotypes with MiXCR, one entry per CDR3 protein. The data hold 15,000 to 20,000 distinct CDR3 sequences, with around 40% observed a single time. Germline CDR1 MDHEN, CDR2 SYDVKM. The J segment lost 0 bases and the V segment lost 5 bases, leaving 10 bases of the junction unmatched. This CDR3 region has 16 residues.

Sequencing was performed on CD4+ T cells from blood, cultured in vitro, taken before SARS-CoV-2 vaccination. This chain joins TRBV28 and TRBJ2-7; 7 positions agree with TRBD1. This receptor was identified in a human donor who received a COVID-19 vaccine. CDR3 in DNA: TGTGCCAGCAGTCAACCCGGACAGGTGAGCTCCTACGAGCAGTACTTC. Protein: CASSQPGQVSSYEQYF.